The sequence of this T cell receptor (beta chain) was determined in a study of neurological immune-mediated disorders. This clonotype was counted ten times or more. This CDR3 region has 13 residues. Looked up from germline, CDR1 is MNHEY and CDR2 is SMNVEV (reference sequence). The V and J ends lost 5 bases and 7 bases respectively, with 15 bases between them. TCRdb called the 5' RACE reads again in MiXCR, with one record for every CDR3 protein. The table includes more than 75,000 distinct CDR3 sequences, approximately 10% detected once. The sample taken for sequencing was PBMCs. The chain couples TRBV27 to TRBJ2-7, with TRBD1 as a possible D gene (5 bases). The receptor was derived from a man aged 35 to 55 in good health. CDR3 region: CASSPTVYREQYF. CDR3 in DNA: TGTGCCAGCAGTCCAACAGTTTACAGGGAGCAGTACTTC.